The 22 T cell receptor beta chains below come from one sample, sequenced in a study of T cell responses to AZD1222 COVID-19 vaccine. Sequencing was performed with immunoSEQ multiplex PCR; in TCRdb, only in-frame clones are kept and a portion is missing. The sample consists of about 140,000 clones, approximately 91% of them appearing once. The specimen comprised peripheral blood, sampled 28 days after the second AZD1222 dose. The receptors come from an adult who received the AZD1222 COVID-19 vaccine.

The chain has TRBV29-1 and TRBJ2-1; 7 nucleotides align to TRBD2. Germline assignment: CDR1 SQVTM and CDR2 ANQGSEA. The CDR3 length is 14 residues. The CDR3 is CSCHRGSSPNEQFF. CDR3 nucleotides: TGCAGTTGTCACCGCGGGAGCTCCCCCAATGAGCAGTTCTTC.

The J gene is TRBJ2-7, the V gene TRBV11-3; 7 positions agree with TRBD2. The CDR3 runs to 13 residues. V lost 5 bases and J lost 4; bases outside the gene matches: 5. The germline V gene encodes CDR1 SGHNT and CDR2 YENEEA. In DNA, the CDR3 is TGTGCCAGCAGCCTCGGCGGGGGTTACGAGCAGTACTTC. Its translation: CASSLGGGYEQYF. The full variable domain, its missing parts supplied by reference TRBV11-3 and TRBJ2-7, is EAGVVQSPRYKIIEKKQPVAFWCNPISGHNTLYWYLQNLGQGPELLIRYENEEAVDDSQLPKDRFSAERLKGVDSTLKIQPAELGDSAVYLCASSLGGGYEQYFGPGTRLTVT.

This clone was picked up one time. The chain joins TRBV12-3 or TRBV12-4 to TRBJ1-2; 8 nucleotides agree with TRBD1. The trim removed 6 bases at V and 3 bases at J, leaving 3 bases unmatched. The CDR3 is 13 residues long. DNA of the CDR3: TGTGCCAGCAGACCGACAGGGGACTATGGCTACACCTTC. Translation: CASRPTGDYGYTF.

CDR3 nucleotide sequence: TGTGCCAGCAGTTACTCCGGACAGTTTGAAGCTTTCTTT. This encodes CASSYSGQFEAFF. The chain joins TRBV6-5 to TRBJ1-1; maybe TRBD1 (6 bases). The CDR3 has 13 amino acids. Germline CDR1 reads MNHEY; CDR2 reads SVGAGI. Trimming took 0 bases from V and 7 from J, leaving 9 bases between them.

V is TRBV10-3 and J is TRBJ1-6, with TRBD1 matching 11 bases. Losses at the gene ends were 6 bases for V and 3 bases for J; bases not matched to a gene: 10. The CDR3 is made up of 18 amino acids. Germline V CDR1 and CDR2: ENHRY, SYGVKD. The CDR3 here is CAISPFPGQGDYNSPLHF. CDR3 nucleotides: TGTGCCATCAGCCCATTTCCGGGACAGGGGGACTATAATTCACCCCTCCACTTT.

This clone is a singleton in its sample. The CDR3 DNA is TGTGCCAGCACCCCCGGAGGGGGCCTGGGCTACGAGCAGTACTTC. Translated: CASTPGGGLGYEQYF. The rearrangement joins TRBV27 to TRBJ2-7, with D possibly TRBD1 on 7 matching bases. Germline V CDR1 and CDR2: MNHEY, SMNVEV (reference sequence). The CDR3 loop spans 15 amino acids. V lost 7 bases and J 3 bases, leaving 19 bases between the germline ends.

The rearrangement uses TRBV19 and TRBJ2-6, with 8 bases lining up with TRBD1. The CDR3 extends over 18 amino acids. Germline-derived CDR1 and CDR2 are LNHDA and SQIVND (reference sequence). Unmatched junction bases numbered 9, after V lost 4 bases and J lost 1 base. CDR3 protein: CASSTRGRGRSGANVLTF. The CDR3, as DNA: TGTGCCAGTAGTACCCGGGGCAGGGGGCGGTCTGGGGCCAACGTCCTGACTTTC.

This sequence joins TRBV6-5 and TRBJ2-1, with unresolved D. Germline V gene sequence: CDR1 MNHEY, CDR2 SVGAGI. V lost 0 bases and J lost 3, with 6 bases in between. This CDR3 is 14 amino acids long. CDR3 in DNA: TGTGCCAGCAGTTACTCGTCCTACTACAATGAGCAGTTCTTC. Its protein is CASSYSSYYNEQFF.

This clone was seen more than once but under ten times. This rearrangement joins TRBV30 to TRBJ1-4; D ambiguous. Germline lookup yields CDR1 GTSNPN and CDR2 SVGIG (reference sequence). The CDR3 length is 11 residues. Trimming took 2 bases from V and 11 from J, leaving 9 bases between them. The CDR3 bases are TGTGCCTGGAGTAGGCTTGGGAAACTGTTTTTT. Translating gives CAWSRLGKLFF. Using reference TRBV30 and TRBJ1-4 for the parts outside the CDR3, the full variable domain is SQTIHQWPATLVQPVGSPLSLECTVEGTSNPNLYWYRQAAGRGLQLLFYSVGIGQISSEVPQNLSASRPQDRQFILSSKKLLLSDSGFYLCAWSRLGKLFFGSGTQLSVL.

This chain connects TRBV5-6 to TRBJ1-6, with D hard to call. Per the germline V gene, CDR1 is SGHDT and CDR2 is YYEEEE. This CDR3 is 14 amino acids long. V was pared by 0 bases and J by 10 bases, with 11 bases between. CDR3 nucleotide sequence: TGTGCCAGCAGCTTGGGAGCCTTGGACTCACCCCTCCACTTT. Protein: CASSLGALDSPLHF. Supplemented by reference TRBV5-6 and TRBJ1-6, the full variable domain reads DAGVTQSPTHLIKTRGQQVTLRCSPKSGHDTVSWYQQALGQGPQFIFQYYEEEERQRGNFPDRFSGHQFPNYSSELNVNALLLGDSALYLCASSLGALDSPLHFGNGTRLTVT.

The V gene is TRBV28, the J gene TRBJ2-7; D perhaps matches TRBD2 (6 bases). This CDR3 region has 16 residues. V lost 6 bases and J lost 1, with 19 bases in between. Germline CDR1 is MDHEN and CDR2 is SYDVKM. CDR3 in DNA: TGTGCCAGCAGGACCTCGGGGGAGCCAATTTCCTACGAGCAGTACTTC. This gives the protein CASRTSGEPISYEQYF.

The V and J genes are TRBV4-2 and TRBJ1-1, with D possibly being TRBD1 (5 bases). V was shortened by 0 bases and J by 3 bases, with 11 bases between the two germline ends. From germline, CDR1 is LGHNA and CDR2 YNFKEQ. The CDR3 contains 15 residues. The CDR3 here is CASSQDLGGDTEAFF. The DNA for the CDR3 is TGTGCCAGCAGCCAAGATCTTGGGGGGGACACTGAAGCTTTCTTT.

Only one count was recorded for this clone. The rearrangement links TRBV18 to TRBJ2-5; D call uncertain. The CDR3 is 17 amino acids. The V end lost 5 bases, the J end lost 4 bases, and 23 bases lay between the germline ends. CDR1 is KGHSH, CDR2 LQKENI, per germline. The CDR3 loop is CASSSSPRPTRRETQYF. DNA of the CDR3: TGTGCCAGCTCATCCTCGCCGCGACCAACTCGGCGAGAGACCCAGTACTTC.

The chain recombines TRBV7-8 with TRBJ1-5; tentative D call: TRBD1 (5 bases). In germline, CDR1 is SGHVS, CDR2 FQNEAQ. Trimming left V 2 bases short and J 3 bases short, with 11 bases between. The CDR3 extends over 15 amino acids. Here the CDR3 reads CASSLWDSDNQPQHF. In nucleotides, the CDR3 is TGTGCCAGCAGCTTATGGGACTCTGACAATCAGCCCCAGCATTTT.

V and J are TRBV7-2 and TRBJ2-2, with D possibly being TRBD1 or TRBD2 (5 bases each). Per germline, CDR1 SGHTA and CDR2 FQGNSA. V was shortened by 5 bases and J by 1 base, with 11 bases between the two germline ends. The CDR3 loop spans 15 amino acids. This CDR3 reads CASSPRDRNTGELFF. CDR3 bases: TGTGCCAGCAGCCCTCGGGACCGGAACACCGGGGAGCTGTTTTTT.

This sequence joins TRBV6-5 and TRBJ1-2, with TRBD1 matching over 10 bases. Germline V lookup: CDR1 MNHEY, CDR2 SVGAGI. V trimming: 2 bases; J trimming: 6 bases; junction bases outside the gene matches: 3. CDR3 size: 14 residues. The CDR3 spells CASSYRDRGHGYTF. In DNA, the CDR3 is TGTGCCAGCAGTTACCGGGACAGGGGTCATGGCTACACCTTC.

The J gene is TRBJ2-1, the V gene TRBV27; 13 bases are a match to TRBD2. CDR3 length equals 16 residues. Germline V gives CDR1 MNHEY, CDR2 SMNVEV (reference sequence). V was clipped by 4 bases and J by 9 bases; unmatched bases: 9. CDR3 protein: CASSSRTSGGFGEQFF. CDR3 bases: TGTGCCAGCAGTTCAAGGACTAGCGGGGGTTTTGGTGAGCAGTTCTTC.

The chain couples TRBV11-2 to TRBJ1-1; maybe TRBD1 (6 bases). The CDR3 consists of 12 residues. Germline V lookup: CDR1 SGHAT, CDR2 FQNNGV. Deletions cut 3 bases from V and 8 bases from J, with 10 bases between. Here the CDR3 reads CASSFGTQEAFF. CDR3 in DNA: TGTGCCAGCAGCTTTGGGACACAGGAAGCTTTCTTT.

The chain joins TRBV18 to TRBJ1-1; D is undetermined. Germline V gene lookup returns CDR1 KGHSH and CDR2 LQKENI. V lost 2 bases and J lost 3, with 10 bases in between. This CDR3 contains 14 residues. CDR3 loop: CASSPTDVDTEAFF. CDR3 in DNA: TGTGCCAGCTCACCAACGGACGTGGACACTGAAGCTTTCTTT.

The chain uses TRBV28 and TRBJ2-2; 9 bases are shared with TRBD2. Germline V gives CDR1 MDHEN, CDR2 SYDVKM. The CDR3 has 18 amino acids. Trimming removed 5 bases from V and 6 bases from J; junction bases left unmatched: 16. CDR3 DNA sequence: TGTGCCAGCAGTCTCCGACGGGATAGCGGGGGCTCTTCCGGGGAGCTGTTTTTT. Its translation is CASSLRRDSGGSSGELFF.

The V and J genes are TRBV29-1 and TRBJ2-3; 7 positions match TRBD1. The CDR3 is 15 amino acids. CDR1 and CDR2 from the germline V gene are SQVTM and ANQGSEA. J was trimmed by 2 bases and V by 4 bases; bases with no gene match: 9. CDR3 sequence (DNA): TGCAGCGTTGCCTCGGACAGGAGCCTCACAGATACGCAGTATTTT. Its translation is CSVASDRSLTDTQYF.

This clone was seen a single time. The chain couples TRBV7-3 to TRBJ2-3; no clear D. Germline loops: CDR1 SGHTA, CDR2 FQGTGA. The CDR3 is 15 amino acids. V dropped 5 bases and J dropped 1 base, with 13 bases sitting between them. CDR3 in amino acids: CASSPMGFGTDTQYF. In nucleotides, the CDR3 is TGTGCCAGCAGCCCCATGGGGTTTGGCACAGATACGCAGTATTTT.